This T cell receptor (beta chain) came from a study of T cell repertoires in cytomegalovirus infection. The wider study: From public TCR beta signatures came an indication of both CMV infection and matching HLA type. Notes on the study in general: HLA-C-restricted CMV clonotypes gave the most frequent clonotype in two of eight donors. Carriage of CMV together with the relevant HLA was identifiable through cumulative public TCR beta family frequency.

On this clonotype: Antigen specificity is unknown.

MiXCR, applied by TCRdb to the reads, yields one record per CDR3 protein. This sample has around 900,000 distinct CDR3 sequences; around 30% occur once, and the top ten carry about an eighth. Germline V CDR1 and CDR2: LNHDA, SQIVND (reference sequence). CDR3 length equals 16 residues. V gave up 1 base and J gave up 6 bases; unmatched junction bases: 9. This TCR was sampled from a human donor in good health (CMV status not recorded). Some clones in this sample may be carry-over from other donors' samples. The source was cultured CD8+ T cells from PBMCs, collected from culture after CMV antigen stimulation. This sequence joins TRBV19 and TRBJ1-5; TRBD1 matches 7 bases. CDR3 sequence: CASSIGNRGGSQPQHF. The DNA for the CDR3 is TGTGCCAGTAGTATAGGAAACAGGGGAGGCTCTCAGCCCCAGCATTTT.